Presented here are 23 T cell receptor beta chains from one specimen sequenced in a study of post-analysis software for immune sequencing data. The study, taken as a whole, reports: Higher frequency in patients than in controls was seen for roughly five TRBV segments, with TRBV5-6, TRBV5-1 and TRBV20-1 among them.

TCR beta cDNA libraries had unique molecular identifiers. TCRdb re-analysed the PCR reads in MiXCR, keeping a single row per CDR3 protein. The sample lists some 800,000 distinct CDR3 sequences, 40% to 55% occurring once. No antigens are known for them. Source material: blood. These TCRs come from a girl between 5 and 17 years old with multiple sclerosis.

This clonotype was detected only a few times. The CDR3 loop reads CASSYGGRRGYTF. CDR3 DNA sequence: TGTGCCAGCAGTTACGGGGGACGACGAGGCTACACCTTC. The V and J genes are TRBV7-9 and TRBJ1-2; a weak D match, TRBD1 (5 bases). Trimming removed 6 bases at V and 8 bases at J, with 16 bases between. This CDR3 comprises 13 residues. Germline V gene sequence: CDR1 SEHNR, CDR2 FQNEAQ (reference sequence).

Concerning this clonotype itself: It may be a read error: a sequence one base away is much more abundant. This rearrangement joins TRBV29-1 to TRBJ2-7; maybe TRBD1 (5 bases). V lost 4 bases to trimming and J lost 2 bases, with 9 bases between them. Germline V gives CDR1 SQVTM, CDR2 ANQGSEA. The CDR3 loop spans 12 amino acids. The CDR3 DNA is TGCAGCGTTGGGGGCACCACCTACGAGCAGTACTTC. As protein: CSVGGTTYEQYF.

This clonotype was seen more than once but under ten times. The chain uses TRBV6-6 and TRBJ2-1; TRBD2 matches at 11 bases. This CDR3 spans 16 amino acids. Trimming cost V 5 bases and J 6 bases; bases outside gene matches: 9. CDR1 MNHNY and CDR2 SVGAGI come from the germline V gene (reference sequence). CDR3 region: CASSRSLAGGSNEQFF. Written as DNA, the CDR3 is TGTGCCAGCAGTCGATCTCTAGCGGGAGGTTCCAATGAGCAGTTCTTC.

This clonotype was detected a few times. This rearrangement joins TRBV9 to TRBJ2-7; D is ambiguous. CDR3 size: 14 residues. Per germline, CDR1 SGDLS and CDR2 YYNGEE. Trimming cost V 0 bases and J 2 bases, with 9 bases left between them. The CDR3, as DNA: TGTGCCAGCAGCGTAGACAGCATGCCCTACGAGCAGTACTTC. Translation gives CASSVDSMPYEQYF.

V usage is TRBV13 and J usage is TRBJ2-7; 12 bases fit TRBD2. The CDR3 loop spans 19 amino acids. Losses at the gene ends were 5 bases for V and 1 base for J; bases not matched to a gene: 15. From germline, CDR1 is PRHDT and CDR2 FYEKMQ (reference sequence). Here the CDR3 reads CASSNGLAGLHARSYEQYF. In DNA, the CDR3 is TGTGCCAGCAGCAACGGACTAGCGGGACTCCACGCCCGTTCCTACGAGCAGTACTTC. Together with reference TRBV13 and TRBJ2-7, the CDR3 gives the full variable domain: AAGVIQSPRHLIKEKRETATLKCYPIPRHDTVYWYQQGPGQDPQFLISFYEKMQSDKGSIPDRFSAQQFSDYHSELNMSSLELGDSALYFCASSNGLAGLHARSYEQYFGPGTRLTVT.

The chain couples TRBV13 to TRBJ2-6, with 7 bases that match TRBD1. Germline CDR1 reads PRHDT; CDR2 reads FYEKMQ (reference sequence). This CDR3 contains 16 residues. V lost 10 bases and J lost 0; bases outside the gene matches: 9. The CDR3 bases are TGTGCCACCATGGGACAGCCACCCTCTGGGGCCAACGTCCTGACTTTC. This encodes CATMGQPPSGANVLTF.

A single count supports this clonotype. The chain uses TRBV7-6 and TRBJ2-7; TRBD2 matches 7 bases. Trimming removed 2 bases from V and 5 bases from J; junction bases left unmatched: 6. Germline CDR1 and CDR2: SGHVS and FNYEAQ. The CDR3 extends over 14 amino acids. CDR3 in amino acids: CASSLRRESHEQYF. The DNA of the CDR3 is TGTGCCAGCAGCTTAAGGCGGGAGTCCCACGAGCAGTACTTC.

V usage is TRBV21-1 and J usage is TRBJ2-7; the table's D gene call, TRBD1, was not cross checked with the DNA. TRBV21-1 is a recognized pseudogene. The CDR3 covers 14 residues. The CDR3: CASSFMTVSCEQYF. The CDR3 region has the DNA TGTGCCAGCAGCTTCATGACAGTTTCCTGCGAGCAGTACTTC.

This clonotype was observed a single time. The V and J genes are TRBV7-8 and TRBJ1-5; no definite D call. Trimming shortened V by 5 bases and J by 0 bases, and 23 bases separated the two germline ends. The CDR3 spans 19 residues. From germline, CDR1 is SGHVS and CDR2 FQNEAQ. The CDR3 protein is CASSHVRARAGLSNQPQHF. The CDR3 nucleotides read TGTGCCAGCAGCCATGTAAGGGCCAGAGCGGGCCTTAGCAATCAGCCCCAGCATTTT.

CDR3 loop: CASSLRTGTVDYEQYF. CDR3 DNA: TGTGCCAGCAGTTTGCGTACCGGGACAGTCGATTACGAGCAGTACTTC. The V gene is TRBV28, the J gene TRBJ2-7; 7 bases are a match to TRBD1. CDR3 length equals 16 residues. Germline loops: CDR1 MDHEN, CDR2 SYDVKM. Trimming cost V 3 bases and J 4 bases; bases outside gene matches: 12.

This clonotype has only a few counts. The chain carries TRBV29-1 and TRBJ2-5, with 8 positions matching TRBD1. Near its end, the DNA agrees better with TRBJ2-7, so the J call may be wrong. Germline V gives CDR1 SQVTM, CDR2 ANQGSEA. The CDR3 is made up of 13 amino acids. Written as DNA, the CDR3 is TGCAGCGTGGACAGGGTCGCAGGGGGCGAGCAGTACTTC. It is translated as CSVDRVAGGEQYF.

This rearrangement joins TRBV24-1 to TRBJ2-1; 12 positions match TRBD2. CDR3 length: 16 amino acids. CDR1 KGHDR and CDR2 SFDVKD come from the germline V gene. V gave up 5 bases and J gave up 9 bases; unmatched junction bases: 10. CDR3 sequence: CATSVLWTSGKSEQFF. CDR3 DNA sequence: TGTGCCACCAGTGTCCTTTGGACTAGCGGGAAATCTGAGCAGTTCTTC.

This clonotype has a handful of counts. The chain joins TRBV4-1 to TRBJ1-2; the D gene is possibly TRBD1 (5 bases). The germline CDR1 and CDR2 sequences are MGHRA and YSYEKL. Trimming pared 5 bases from V and 5 bases from J, leaving 18 bases between. The CDR3 contains 15 residues. The chain's CDR3 is CASSVGPPAGYGYTF. The CDR3 region has the DNA TGCGCCAGCAGCGTGGGACCTCCCGCTGGGTATGGCTACACCTTC.

The sample holds a few counts of this clonotype. The chain links TRBV4-3 to TRBJ2-1; TRBD2 might be the D (5 bases). There are 15 residues in the CDR3. The V gene's germline CDR1 is LGHNA and CDR2 YSLEER. V was shortened by 0 bases and J by 7 bases, with 13 bases between the two germline ends. The CDR3, as DNA: TGCGCCAGCAGCCAAGAGAGGAGGCTAGCAAATGAGCAGTTCTTC. Protein sequence: CASSQERRLANEQFF.

This clonotype was observed a handful of times. The chain links TRBV29-1 to TRBJ2-5; the match to TRBD1 covers 9 bases. CDR3 length equals 14 residues. From germline, CDR1 is SQVTM and CDR2 ANQGSEA. Losses at the gene ends were 4 bases for V and 9 bases for J; bases not matched to a gene: 12. The CDR3 DNA follows: TGCAGCGTTGTTGGACGACAGGGGGTGAAGGCCCAGTACTTC. It is translated as CSVVGRQGVKAQYF.

The rearrangement links TRBV27 to TRBJ2-5; the D is unclear. The end of the DNA aligns better with TRBJ2-7, so the J call may be wrong. CDR3 length: 17 amino acids. Germline lookup yields CDR1 MNHEY and CDR2 SMNVEV (reference sequence). CDR3 in amino acids: CASSHALPSKLAYEQYF. In DNA, the CDR3 is TGTGCCAGCAGTCACGCCCTCCCCAGCAAATTAGCCTACGAGCAGTACTTC.

CDR3 DNA: TGTGCCAGCAGTATGCGACAGGGAGGTGGCTACACCTTC. Its translation: CASSMRQGGGYTF. The chain uses TRBV6-6 and TRBJ1-2; 7 positions agree with TRBD1. The CDR3 is 13 amino acids. Germline CDR1 is MNHNY and CDR2 is SVGAGI (reference sequence). J gave up 7 bases and V 5 bases, and 7 bases lay outside the gene matches.

Only a few counts were recorded for this clonotype. The genes are TRBV20-1 and TRBJ2-3; possible D gene TRBD2, 5 bases. V lost 1 base, J lost 0 bases, and 8 bases lay in between. The CDR3 is 14 residues long. Germline lookup yields CDR1 DFQATT and CDR2 SNEGSKA (reference sequence). CDR3 in DNA: TGCAGTGCTAGAGGAATAGCGAGCACAGATACGCAGTATTTT. Translating it yields CSARGIASTDTQYF.

The V and J genes are TRBV29-1 and TRBJ2-1, with TRBD1 as a possible D gene (5 bases). CDR1 is SQVTM, CDR2 ANQGSEA, per germline. With 7 bases removed from V and 7 bases from J, the gap between germline ends came to 8 bases. The CDR3 sequence is 10 residues long. The CDR3 reads CSGGQNEQFF. CDR3 DNA: TGCAGCGGGGGCCAAAATGAGCAGTTCTTC.

This chain links TRBV9 with TRBJ2-1; possibly TRBD1 or TRBD2 for D (6 bases each). Germline V gives CDR1 SGDLS, CDR2 YYNGEE. This CDR3 comprises 14 residues. V was cut by 0 bases and J by 9 bases, with 13 bases left in between. This CDR3 is CASSVAGTGAEQFF. The DNA of the CDR3 is TGTGCCAGCAGCGTAGCTGGGACGGGGGCTGAGCAGTTCTTC.

V is TRBV4-1 and J is TRBJ2-1; 10 bases align to TRBD1. V shed 5 bases, J shed 8 bases, and the junction held 6 bases outside the gene matches. CDR3 size: 14 residues. Germline CDR1 reads MGHRA; CDR2 reads YSYEKL. This CDR3 is CASSSGQGFDEQFF. The CDR3 DNA reads TGCGCCAGCAGCTCGGGACAGGGGTTCGATGAGCAGTTCTTC.

This clonotype has a handful of counts. The V gene is TRBV11-3, the J gene TRBJ2-5; possibly TRBD2 for D (7 bases). Germline values: CDR1 SGHNT, CDR2 YENEEA. The CDR3 totals 14 residues. Trimming cost V 2 bases and J 3 bases, with 10 bases left between them. The CDR3 region is CASSLWGGEETQYF. CDR3 nucleotide sequence: TGTGCCAGCAGCTTATGGGGGGGCGAAGAGACCCAGTACTTC.

The chain joins TRBV11-1 to TRBJ1-1, with 7 bases that match TRBD1. Germline-derived CDR1 and CDR2 are SGHAT and FQDESV (reference sequence). Trimming cost V 5 bases and J 7 bases; bases outside gene matches: 7. CDR3 length: 13 amino acids. This CDR3 is CASSGRTGSEAFF. CDR3 DNA sequence: TGTGCCAGCAGCGGACGGACAGGCAGTGAAGCTTTCTTT.